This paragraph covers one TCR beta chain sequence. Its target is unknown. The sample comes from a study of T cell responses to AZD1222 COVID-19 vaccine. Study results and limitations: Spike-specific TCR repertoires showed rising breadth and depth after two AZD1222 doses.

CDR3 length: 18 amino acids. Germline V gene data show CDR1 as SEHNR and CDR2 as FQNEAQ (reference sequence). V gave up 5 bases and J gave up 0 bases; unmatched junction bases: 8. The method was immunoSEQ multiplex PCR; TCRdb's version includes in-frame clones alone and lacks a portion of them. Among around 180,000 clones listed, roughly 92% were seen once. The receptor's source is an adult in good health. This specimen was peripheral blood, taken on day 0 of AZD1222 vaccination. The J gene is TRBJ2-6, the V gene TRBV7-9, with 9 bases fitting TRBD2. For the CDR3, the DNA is TGTGCCAGCAGCCCCAGGGCGACTAGCGGCTCTGGGGCCAACGTCCTGACTTTC. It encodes CASSPRATSGSGANVLTF.